This T cell receptor (beta chain) is from a study of blood T cell repertoires in COVID-19. Sequenced by immunoSEQ multiplex PCR; TCRdb stores in-frame clones only, minus some. In the table there are about 240,000 clones, about 88% of which are singletons. V was clipped by 0 bases and J by 1 base, with 6 bases between them. Germline CDR1 reads KGHSH; CDR2 reads LQKENI. The CDR3 extends over 15 amino acids. Material for sequencing was peripheral blood. This chain uses TRBV18 with TRBJ2-2, with D perhaps TRBD2 (5 bases). The clonotype comes from a woman between 40 and 55 years old who had recovered from COVID-19. DNA of the CDR3: TGTGCCAGCTCACCACCGGGGAGGAACACCGGGGAGCTGTTTTTT. Its translation: CASSPPGRNTGELFF.